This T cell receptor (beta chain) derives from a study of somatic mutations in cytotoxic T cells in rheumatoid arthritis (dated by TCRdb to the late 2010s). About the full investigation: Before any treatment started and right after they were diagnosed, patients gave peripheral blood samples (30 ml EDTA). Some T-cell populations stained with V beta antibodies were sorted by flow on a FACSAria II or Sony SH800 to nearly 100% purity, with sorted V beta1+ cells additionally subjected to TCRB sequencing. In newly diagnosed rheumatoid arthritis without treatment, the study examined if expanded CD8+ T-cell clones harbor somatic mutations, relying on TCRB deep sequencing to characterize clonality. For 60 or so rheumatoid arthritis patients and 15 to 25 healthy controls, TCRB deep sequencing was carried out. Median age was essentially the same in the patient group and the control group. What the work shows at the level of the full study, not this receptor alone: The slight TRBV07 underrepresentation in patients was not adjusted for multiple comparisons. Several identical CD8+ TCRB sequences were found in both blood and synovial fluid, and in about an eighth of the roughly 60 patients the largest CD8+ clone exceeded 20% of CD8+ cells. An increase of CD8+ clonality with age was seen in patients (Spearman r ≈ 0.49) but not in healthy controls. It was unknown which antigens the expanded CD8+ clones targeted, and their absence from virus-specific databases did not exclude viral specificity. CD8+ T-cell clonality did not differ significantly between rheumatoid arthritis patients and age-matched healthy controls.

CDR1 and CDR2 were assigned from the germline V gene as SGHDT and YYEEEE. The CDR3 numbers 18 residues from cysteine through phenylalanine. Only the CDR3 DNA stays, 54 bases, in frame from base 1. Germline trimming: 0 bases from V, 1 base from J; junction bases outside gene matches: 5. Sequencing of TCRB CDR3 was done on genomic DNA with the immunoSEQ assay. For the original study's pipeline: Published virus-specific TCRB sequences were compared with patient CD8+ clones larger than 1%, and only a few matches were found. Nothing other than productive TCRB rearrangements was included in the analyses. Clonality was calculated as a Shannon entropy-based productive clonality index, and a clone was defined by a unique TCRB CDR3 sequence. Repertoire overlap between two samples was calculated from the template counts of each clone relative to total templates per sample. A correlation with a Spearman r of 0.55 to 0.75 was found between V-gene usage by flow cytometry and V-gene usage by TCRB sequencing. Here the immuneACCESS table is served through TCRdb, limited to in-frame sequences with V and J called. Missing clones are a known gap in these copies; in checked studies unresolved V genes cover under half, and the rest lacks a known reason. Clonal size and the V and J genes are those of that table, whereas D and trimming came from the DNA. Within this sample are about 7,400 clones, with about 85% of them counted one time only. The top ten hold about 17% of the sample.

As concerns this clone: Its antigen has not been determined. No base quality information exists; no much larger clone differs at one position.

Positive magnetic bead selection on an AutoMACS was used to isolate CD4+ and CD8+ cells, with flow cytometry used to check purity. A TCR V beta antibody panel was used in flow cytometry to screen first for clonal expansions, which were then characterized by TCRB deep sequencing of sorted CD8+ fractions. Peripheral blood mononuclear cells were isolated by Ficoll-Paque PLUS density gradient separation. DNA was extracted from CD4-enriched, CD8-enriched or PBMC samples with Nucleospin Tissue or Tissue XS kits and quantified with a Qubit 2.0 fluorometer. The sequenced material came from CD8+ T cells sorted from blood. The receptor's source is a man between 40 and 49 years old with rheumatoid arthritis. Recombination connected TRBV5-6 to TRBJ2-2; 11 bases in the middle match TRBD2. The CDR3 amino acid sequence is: CASSLGLAGGKNTGELFF. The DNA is TGTGCCAGCAGCTTGGGGTTAGCGGGGGGGAAGAACACCGGGGAGCTGTTTTTT.